This TCR beta chain derives from a study of cytomegalovirus exposure and HLA in healthy donors. The study, taken as a whole, reports: An analysis done earlier found most TCR beta V segments productive about 87% or about 30% of the time.

Remarks on this clone: Its matching antigen is unknown.

In the PCR, 60 Vbeta and 13 Jbeta primers were used. Using immunoSEQ multiplex PCR, the repertoire was profiled, and TCRdb retains in-frame clones only, with some absent. The data contain 180,000 or so clones, 75% of them seen just once; the ten biggest clones take up 7.7%. This TCR was sampled from a woman between 40 and 55 years old in good health and CMV-seropositive. Input material: PBMCs.

In nucleotides, the CDR3 is TGTGCCAGCACCAAAACCGGGGGGAACACTGAAGCTTTCTTT. Its translation is CASTKTGGNTEAFF. The chain carries TRBV7-9 and TRBJ1-1; tentatively, D is TRBD1 (5 bases). The CDR3 has 14 residues. Per the germline V gene, CDR1 is SEHNR and CDR2 is FQNEAQ (reference sequence). With 7 bases removed from V and 1 base from J, the gap between germline ends came to 13 bases.